This TCR beta chain came from a study of T cells in Graves' hyperthyroidism and ophthalmopathy. Germline CDR1 reads LNHDA; CDR2 reads SQIVND (reference sequence). This CDR3 has 11 amino acids. Trimming cost V 9 bases and J 2 bases, with 5 bases left between them. This clonotype was counted at least ten times. The CDR3 regions of TCR beta were amplified from RNA transcripts. A first-round RT-PCR of the TCR CDR3 used the HTBI primer set. MiXCR, applied by TCRdb to the multiplex PCR reads, yields one record per CDR3 protein. The sample holds almost 350,000 distinct CDR3 sequences; around a sixth are singletons and the top ten take roughly a sixth.

This TCR came from a woman in her thirties or forties with Graves' ophthalmopathy. The chain links TRBV19 to TRBJ1-5; no reliable D call. Sample: blood. The CDR3 is CASGGNQPQHF. The CDR3 nucleotides are TGTGCCAGCGGCGGCAATCAGCCCCAGCATTTT.